The clone carrying this T cell receptor (beta chain) was counted between two and nine times. Trimming shortened V by 3 bases and J by 5 bases, and 13 bases separated the two germline ends. CDR3 length: 14 residues. CDR1 and CDR2 (germline): KGHSH, LQKENI. Then a second PCR, running roughly 7 to 11 cycles, was carried out with a sample-barcoded 5' primer and a J-beta primer mix. Researchers report that a template-switch adaptor with 12 random nucleotides tagged each cDNA molecule. Via MiXCR, TCRdb re-called the 5' RACE reads, giving one row per CDR3 protein. The table has fewer than 2,000,000 distinct CDR3 sequences, roughly 32% seen once. This entry comes from a study of blood T cells in healthy people across ages. Each sample had at least 6.5 million PBMCs isolated.

What was sequenced was blood. This TCR came from a woman in her 30s in good health. This chain uses TRBV18 with TRBJ1-1; tentatively, D is TRBD1 (5 bases). The CDR3 loop is CASSPGVLRTEAFF. CDR3 bases: TGTGCCAGCTCACCGGGGGTTCTACGTACTGAAGCTTTCTTT.